This entry lists 10 T cell receptor beta chains sequenced from one sample in a study of shared clonotypes between healthy human individuals. TCRdb keeps only in-frame clones here, not all; method: immunoSEQ multiplex PCR. The sample carries 2 million to 2.5 million clones, about 95% recorded once. Naivety among CD8 cells was defined by CD45RO negativity and positive CCR7 selection, thereby excluding terminally differentiated effector memory CD45RA+ cells. Sequencing was done on a sample of naive CD8+ T cells sorted from blood. The receptors originated from a man younger than 35 in good health.

The chain combines TRBV4-2 with TRBJ2-7, with D perhaps TRBD2 (6 bases). The V gene lost 4 bases and the J gene lost 5 bases, with 18 bases spanning the gap. Germline V gene sequence: CDR1 LGHNA, CDR2 YNFKEQ. This CDR3 has 15 residues. CDR3 nucleotide sequence: TGTGCCAGCAGCCGACCTACGGAGGGTATCCACGAGCAGTACTTC. This translates into CASSRPTEGIHEQYF.

The rearrangement links TRBV7-2 to TRBJ2-1; TRBD1 is a possible D gene (5 bases). Germline-derived CDR1 and CDR2 are SGHTA and FQGNSA. Trimming took off 5 bases at V and 2 bases at J, with 10 bases between the two ends. The CDR3 spans 14 residues. This CDR3 is CASSAAGTYNEQFF. The CDR3, as DNA: TGTGCCAGCAGCGCGGCAGGGACCTACAATGAGCAGTTCTTC.

The chain couples TRBV29-1 to TRBJ1-2; TRBD1 agrees at 10 bases. The CDR3 spans 19 residues. Trimming took 0 bases from V and 2 from J; bases not matched to a gene: 15. CDR1 and CDR2 (germline): SQVTM, ANQGSEA. CDR3 coding DNA: TGCAGCGTTGAAGATTACTGGGACAGGGGACCTATATTGAACTATGGCTACACCTTC. Its protein product is CSVEDYWDRGPILNYGYTF.

A note on this clone: The sample holds other DNA sequences that translate to the same CDR3. V is TRBV11-2 and J is TRBJ2-7, with D perhaps TRBD2 (6 bases). Trimming shortened V by 1 base and J by 2 bases, and 9 bases separated the two germline ends. The CDR3 is made up of 14 amino acids. From germline, CDR1 is SGHAT and CDR2 FQNNGV. The CDR3 coding sequence is TGTGCCAGCAGCTTAGGGACGGGGGCCTACGAGCAGTACTTC. This translates into CASSLGTGAYEQYF. Combining the CDR3 with reference TRBV11-2 and TRBJ2-7 gives the whole variable domain EAGVAQSPRYKIIEKRQSVAFWCNPISGHATLYWYQQILGQGPKLLIQFQNNGVVDDSQLPKDRFSAERLKGVDSTLKIQPAKLEDSAVYLCASSLGTGAYEQYFGPGTRLTVT.

V and J are TRBV9 and TRBJ1-1, with TRBD1 matching 8 bases. V shed 4 bases and J 1 base; nucleotides not matched to a gene: 9. This CDR3 has 16 residues. The V gene's germline CDR1 is SGDLS and CDR2 YYNGEE. This chain's CDR3 is CASSKSAGQGNTEAFF. The CDR3 nucleotides read TGTGCCAGCAGCAAATCCGCCGGACAGGGGAACACTGAAGCTTTCTTT.

The gene calls are TRBV7-8 and TRBJ2-3; D not certain. The germline gives CDR1 SGHVS, CDR2 FQNEAQ. This CDR3 spans 13 amino acids. The V end was cut by 6 bases, the J end by 2 bases, with 9 bases between. The CDR3: CASRGAHTDTQYF. In nucleotides, the CDR3 is TGTGCCAGCAGGGGTGCACACACAGATACGCAGTATTTT.

The chain couples TRBV30 to TRBJ1-2; TRBD1 might be the D (6 bases). Germline CDR1 reads GTSNPN; CDR2 reads SVGIG (reference sequence). With 2 bases removed from V and 7 bases from J, the gap between germline ends came to 17 bases. The CDR3 totals 14 residues. The CDR3 bases are TGTGCCTGGAGTATGGTGTCAACAGGGACTGGCTACACCTTC. Its protein is CAWSMVSTGTGYTF.

The chain employs TRBV9 and TRBJ2-1, with TRBD2 matching 11 bases. CDR1 is SGDLS, CDR2 YYNGEE, per germline. Germline trimming cut 0 bases from V and 9 bases from J; bases unmatched to any gene: 8. This CDR3 comprises 16 residues. The CDR3 nucleotides read TGTGCCAGCAGCGTAGTCGCTAGCGGGAGGTTTGGTGAGCAGTTCTTC. Translation gives CASSVVASGRFGEQFF.

The chain combines TRBV13 with TRBJ1-3, with a weak D call TRBD1 (5 bases). Per germline, CDR1 PRHDT and CDR2 FYEKMQ (reference sequence). The V end was cut by 4 bases, the J end by 0 bases, with 16 bases between. This CDR3 contains 17 residues. The CDR3 DNA sequence: TGTGCCAGCAGCTCGACCGGGGGGTTAGGCTCTGGAAACACCATATATTTT. This codes for CASSSTGGLGSGNTIYF.

The CDR3 bases are TGTGCCAGCAGTTCCGGGACTAGCGGCCGTTACGAGCAGTACTTC. Protein: CASSSGTSGRYEQYF. The chain joins TRBV27 to TRBJ2-7; 11 bases fit TRBD2. Germline trimming cut 4 bases from V and 4 bases from J; bases unmatched to any gene: 6. Germline lookup yields CDR1 MNHEY and CDR2 SMNVEV (reference sequence). This CDR3 contains 15 residues.